Below are 9 T cell receptor beta chains sequenced from a single sample in a study of T cells in Graves' hyperthyroidism and ophthalmopathy. Authors of the study amplified TCR beta CDR3 regions from RNA transcripts. Initially, a first-round RT-PCR of the TCR CDR3 employed the HTBI primer set. TCRdb re-derived calls from the multiplex PCR reads in MiXCR, one entry per CDR3 protein. This table holds under 450,000 distinct CDR3 sequences, around a sixth found once. Source material: blood. The origin of the receptors is a woman aged 18-29 years with Graves' hyperthyroidism.

Of note for this clonotype: This may arise from a read error, as a much more abundant clone is one base away. No conserved phenylalanine or tryptophan ends this CDR3, so it is likely a read error. The V gene is TRBV20-1, the J gene TRBJ2-7; 15 positions match TRBD2. The germline V gene has CDR1 DFQATT and CDR2 SNEGSKA (reference sequence). The CDR3 loop spans 15 amino acids. J gave up 5 bases and V 2 bases, and 4 bases lay outside the gene matches. CDR3 amino acids: CSARIGLAGGNEQYL. In DNA form, the CDR3 reads TGCAGTGCTAGAATAGGACTAGCGGGGGGGAACGAGCAGTACCTC.

In this sample, this clonotype turned up many times. CDR3 DNA: TGTGCCAGCATAAGCGGGACAGCAGTTTACGAGCAGTACTTC. Translated: CASISGTAVYEQYF. V gene TRBV2 combines with J gene TRBJ2-7; D could derive from TRBD1 or TRBD2 (7 bases each). The CDR3 is 14 amino acids. V lost 7 bases and J 4 bases, leaving 17 bases between the germline ends. CDR1 is SNHLY, CDR2 FYNNEI, per germline.

The table lists this clonotype with a few counts. The chain recombines TRBV19 with TRBJ1-2; D uncertain. The germline V and J ends were trimmed by 3 bases and 4 bases, with 15 bases remaining between them. The germline V gene has CDR1 LNHDA and CDR2 SQIVND (reference sequence). The CDR3 totals 15 residues. The CDR3 nucleotides are TGTGCCAGTAGTATCGCAATAAGGCGAACCTATGGCTACACCTTC. It yields the protein CASSIAIRRTYGYTF. Variable domain in full (rest from reference TRBV19 and TRBJ1-2): DGGITQSPKYLFRKEGQNVTLSCEQNLNHDAMYWYRQDPGQGLRLIYYSQIVNDFQKGDIAEGYSVSREKKESFPLTVTSAQKNPTAFYLCASSIAIRRTYGYTFGSGTRLTVV.

The chain uses TRBV4-1 and TRBJ1-1; D gene unclear. The germline V and J ends were trimmed by 1 base and 1 base, with 7 bases remaining between them. Germline assignment: CDR1 MGHRA and CDR2 YSYEKL. The length of the CDR3 is 14 residues. CDR3 bases: TGCGCCAGCAGCCAAGCACCAGAGAACACTGAAGCTTTCTTT. Translation: CASSQAPENTEAFF.

There are many counts of this clonotype. The J gene is TRBJ2-1, the V gene TRBV20-1; 10 bases align to TRBD2. CDR1 is DFQATT and CDR2 is SNEGSKA in the germline V gene (reference sequence). The V segment lost 6 bases and the J segment 7 bases; nucleotides outside the gene matches: 9. The CDR3 length is 14 residues. CDR3 in amino acids: CSARFLAGVNEQFF. Written as DNA, the CDR3 is TGCAGTGCCAGGTTCCTAGCGGGGGTAAATGAGCAGTTCTTC.

The chain carries TRBV20-1 and TRBJ2-5, with D tentatively TRBD2 (5 bases). Trimming cost V 0 bases and J 5 bases, with 13 bases left between them. Per the germline V gene, CDR1 is DFQATT and CDR2 is SNEGSKA (reference sequence). This CDR3 region has 14 residues. The CDR3 reads CSARDEATGETQYF. The CDR3, as DNA: TGCAGTGCTAGAGATGAAGCCACGGGGGAGACCCAGTACTTC.

This clonotype was counted a few times. The chain is built from TRBV7-9 and TRBJ2-7, with 10 bases identical to TRBD1. Germline lookup yields CDR1 SEHNR and CDR2 FQNEAQ (reference sequence). The CDR3 totals 17 residues. After removal of 5 bases from V and 5 bases from J, the junction contained 15 bases not matched to a gene. CDR3 protein: CASSARQGAKSIHEQYF. The CDR3 nucleotides are TGTGCCAGCAGCGCACGACAGGGGGCTAAATCCATCCACGAGCAGTACTTC. Variable domain in full (rest from reference TRBV7-9 and TRBJ2-7): DTGVSQNPRHKITKRGQNVTFRCDPISEHNRLYWYRQTLGQGPEFLTYFQNEAQLEKSRLLSDRFSAERPKGSFSTLEIQRTEQGDSAMYLCASSARQGAKSIHEQYFGPGTRLTVT.

This clonotype was recorded a few times. For the CDR3, the DNA is TGTGCCACCCTTTTGGGAGGCTCTTGGTACGAGCAGTACTTC. Amino acids: CATLLGGSWYEQYF. The V gene is TRBV15, the J gene TRBJ2-7, with D possibly TRBD2 on 6 matching bases. Trimming took off 8 bases at V and 4 bases at J, with 18 bases between the two ends. The germline CDR1 and CDR2 sequences are LNHNV and YYDKDF (reference sequence). This CDR3 contains 14 residues.

This clonotype was counted at least ten times. V gene TRBV11-2 combines with J gene TRBJ2-7; TRBD2 might be the D (5 bases). This CDR3 spans 18 amino acids. Germline-derived CDR1 and CDR2 are SGHAT and FQNNGV. Trimming took 5 bases from V and 4 from J, leaving 27 bases between them. The CDR3 protein is CASSPRPPLEWSVYEQYF. The CDR3 nucleotides are TGTGCCAGCAGCCCGCGACCCCCACTAGAGTGGTCTGTGTACGAGCAGTACTTC.